One TCR beta chain is described in this entry. The data were obtained in a study of blood T cell repertoires in COVID-19. Profiled with immunoSEQ multiplex PCR; TCRdb holds only in-frame clones, not every one. The profile covers more than 150,000 clones, with around 86% appearing a single time and around 6.3% taken by the ten largest. CDR1 is KGHSH, CDR2 LQKENI, per germline. V lost 0 bases to trimming and J lost 6 bases; unmatched junction nucleotides: 13. CDR3 length: 17 residues. Sequencing was carried out using peripheral blood. This chain joins TRBV18 and TRBJ2-5; 7 nucleotides line up with TRBD2. This sequence originates from a woman in her thirties or forties with acute or convalescent COVID-19. CDR3 DNA sequence: TGTGCCAGCTCACCACCGCCTAACGGACTAGTAAGGCAGACCCAGTACTTC. Its protein product is CASSPPPNGLVRQTQYF. The full variable domain, completed using reference TRBV18 and TRBJ2-5, is NAGVMQNPRHLVRRRGQEARLRCSPMKGHSHVYWYRQLPEEGLKFMVYLQKENIIDESGMPKERFSAEFPKEGPSILRIQQVVRGDSAAYFCASSPPPNGLVRQTQYFGPGTRLLVL.